This T cell receptor beta chain was identified in a study of cytomegalovirus exposure and HLA in healthy donors. Germline loops: CDR1 SGHRS, CDR2 YFSETQ. CDR3 size: 16 residues. V lost 4 bases to trimming and J lost 5 bases; unmatched junction nucleotides: 7. The PCR ran on 60 Vbeta and 13 Jbeta primers. Sequenced by immunoSEQ multiplex PCR; TCRdb stores in-frame clones only, minus some. The profile covers roughly 140,000 clones, with over 75% appearing a single time and 0.55% to 0.8% taken by the ten largest. V is TRBV5-1 and J is TRBJ2-1; 12 bases match TRBD2. The sequence was obtained from a male donor in good health and CMV-seronegative. Material for sequencing was PBMCs. The CDR3 DNA follows: TGCGCCAGCAGCCAACGGACTAGCGGGGCCCACAATGAGCAGTTCTTC. Translation gives CASSQRTSGAHNEQFF.